A selection of T cell receptor beta chains follows, all from one sample in a study of blood T cells in healthy people across ages. A single record per CDR3 protein comes from TCRdb applying MiXCR to the 5' RACE reads. The table shows 980,000 or so distinct CDR3 sequences, with approximately 49% occurring only once. Material for sequencing was blood. These receptor sequences come from a man aged 30 to 45 in good health. Each CDR3 is given with its conserved first and last residue. Each record gives: V gene, D gene, J gene, clone size, CDR3 protein, CDR3 DNA. D genes are given only for firm matches. Clone size is not always given. Where it is, it says once, few, many or a class for expanded clones.

V: TRBV12-5; D: NA; J: TRBJ1-2; size: few; CDR3: CASGLVQGVSANYGYTF; DNA: TGTGCTAGTGGTTTGGTGCAGGGAGTTTCAGCTAACTATGGCTACACCTTC
V: TRBV20-1; D: NA; J: TRBJ2-3; size: NA; CDR3: CSAPLGGTDTQYF; DNA: TGCAGTGCTCCTCTAGGGGGCACAGATACGCAGTATTTT
V: TRBV28; D: TRBD1; J: TRBJ2-7; size: NA; CDR3: CASRQDRGDEQYF; DNA: TGTGCCAGCAGGCAGGACAGGGGTGACGAGCAGTACTTC
V: TRBV6-5; D: TRBD1; J: TRBJ1-1; size: NA; CDR3: CASSYPPGQGVGNTEAFF; DNA: TGTGCCAGCAGTTACCCGCCGGGCCAGGGGGTCGGTAACACTGAAGCTTTCTTT
V: TRBV7-2; D: NA; J: TRBJ2-3; size: NA; CDR3: CASFDGGTDTQYF; DNA: TGTGCCTCATTCGATGGGGGAACAGATACGCAGTATTTT
V: TRBV2; D: TRBD2; J: TRBJ2-1; size: NA; CDR3: CASSDAGGLAGETEQFF; DNA: TGTGCCAGCAGTGACGCGGGCGGGCTAGCGGGAGAAACTGAGCAGTTCTTC
V: TRBV28; D: TRBD2; J: TRBJ2-5; size: few; CDR3: CASRPRGTSGKKTQYF; DNA: TGTGCCAGCAGGCCCCGAGGGACTAGCGGGAAGAAGACCCAGTACTTC
V: TRBV10-2; D: TRBD1; J: TRBJ2-7; size: NA; CDR3: CASRATGGFSSYEQYF; DNA: TGCGCCAGCAGAGCTACAGGGGGCTTCAGCTCCTACGAGCAGTACTTC
V: TRBV6-1; D: NA; J: TRBJ1-4; size: NA; CDR3: CASSEAGTGREKLFF; DNA: TGTGCCAGCAGTGAAGCGGGGACCGGAAGGGAAAAACTGTTTTTT
V: TRBV28; D: NA; J: TRBJ1-2; size: NA; CDR3: CASSPRQTGYTF; DNA: TGTGCCAGCAGTCCCCGGCAAACGGGCTACACCTTC
V: TRBV28; D: NA; J: TRBJ2-5; size: NA; CDR3: CASSLSGAGQETQYF; DNA: TGTGCCAGCAGTTTGTCCGGGGCAGGGCAAGAGACCCAGTACTTC
V: TRBV7-2; D: TRBD1; J: TRBJ2-3; size: many; CDR3: CASSGRQGDTQYF; DNA: TGTGCCAGCAGCGGGAGACAGGGAGATACGCAGTATTTT
V: TRBV29-1; D: TRBD1; J: TRBJ2-7; size: once; CDR3: CSVEAAGQGSYEQYF; DNA: TGCAGCGTTGAAGCTGCGGGACAGGGCAGTTACGAGCAGTACTTC
V: TRBV4-2; D: NA; J: TRBJ2-5; size: NA; CDR3: CASSQDRRLLGEETQYF; DNA: TGTGCCAGCAGCCAAGATCGGCGCCTCCTAGGGGAAGAGACCCAGTACTTC
V: TRBV7-9; D: NA; J: TRBJ2-1; size: NA; CDR3: CASSMTVGQVTYNEQFF; DNA: TGTGCCAGCAGCATGACTGTGGGGCAGGTTACCTACAATGAGCAGTTCTTC
V: TRBV12-3/TRBV12-4; D: NA; J: TRBJ2-5; size: NA; CDR3: CASQLGTQQETQYF; DNA: TGTGCCAGCCAACTGGGCACCCAACAGGAGACCCAGTACTTC
V: TRBV3-1; D: TRBD1; J: TRBJ2-5; size: few; CDR3: CASRFTGGAYETQYF; DNA: TGTGCCAGCAGATTCACAGGGGGCGCCTATGAGACCCAGTACTTC
V: TRBV9; D: NA; J: TRBJ2-1; size: NA; CDR3: CASSPSGLGGAPWNEQFF; DNA: TGTGCCAGCAGCCCCAGTGGGTTGGGGGGGGCTCCATGGAATGAGCAGTTCTTC
V: TRBV18; D: NA; J: TRBJ2-5; size: NA; CDR3: CASSSKQETQYF; DNA: TGTGCCAGCTCATCGAAACAAGAGACCCAGTACTTC
V: TRBV5-1; D: NA; J: TRBJ2-1; size: few; CDR3: CASSLAGTYSSYNEQFF; DNA: TGCGCCAGCAGCTTGGCCGGGACTTACAGCTCCTACAATGAGCAGTTCTTC
V: TRBV7-2; D: NA; J: TRBJ2-7; size: NA; CDR3: CASSAPTGPNYEQYF; DNA: TGTGCCAGCAGCGCGCCTACAGGGCCCAACTACGAGCAGTACTTC
V: TRBV28; D: NA; J: TRBJ2-5; size: NA; CDR3: CASSFVGAPQETQYF; DNA: TGTGCCAGCAGTTTCGTCGGGGCCCCGCAAGAGACCCAGTACTTC
V: TRBV5-1; D: NA; J: TRBJ1-3; size: few; CDR3: CASSLGNRNTIYF; DNA: TGCGCCAGCAGCTTGGGGAACCGAAACACCATATATTTT
V: TRBV9; D: NA; J: TRBJ1-4; size: NA; CDR3: CASSVGGGRALFF; DNA: TGTGCCAGCAGCGTAGGGGGAGGTCGTGCACTGTTTTTT
V: TRBV30; D: NA; J: TRBJ2-7; size: NA; CDR3: CAWSDTTETRDEQYF; DNA: TGTGCCTGGTCCGACACGACGGAGACTAGGGACGAGCAGTACTTC
V: TRBV5-1; D: NA; J: TRBJ2-5; size: NA; CDR3: CASSYDPGMQETQYF; DNA: TGCGCCAGCAGCTACGACCCAGGGATGCAAGAGACCCAGTACTTC
V: TRBV5-1; D: NA; J: TRBJ2-7; size: few; CDR3: CASSPSGGSFPEQYF; DNA: TGCGCCAGCAGCCCCAGTGGGGGGTCGTTTCCCGAGCAGTACTTC
V: TRBV5-1; D: NA; J: TRBJ1-6; size: NA; CDR3: CASSLAGRIDNSPLHF; DNA: TGCGCCAGCAGCCTGGCAGGAAGAATCGATAATTCACCCCTCCACTTT
V: TRBV6-5; D: NA; J: TRBJ1-2; size: NA; CDR3: CASSYVGGLVGYTF; DNA: TGTGCCAGCAGTTATGTTGGGGGGTTGGTTGGCTACACCTTC
V: TRBV5-1; D: TRBD2; J: TRBJ2-6; size: once; CDR3: CASSELASGVNVLTF; DNA: TGCGCCAGCAGCGAACTAGCGTCCGGGGTCAACGTCCTGACTTTC
V: TRBV5-1; D: TRBD1; J: TRBJ1-4; size: NA; CDR3: CASSLVGDRTEKLFF; DNA: TGCGCCAGCAGCTTGGTGGGGGACAGGACCGAAAAACTGTTTTTT
V: TRBV27; D: NA; J: TRBJ2-7; size: few; CDR3: CASRASGTATYEQYF; DNA: TGTGCCAGCCGGGCATCCGGGACGGCAACCTACGAGCAGTACTTC
V: TRBV5-1; D: NA; J: TRBJ2-6; size: NA; CDR3: CASSFGPVGANVLTF; DNA: TGCGCCAGCAGCTTCGGGCCCGTCGGGGCCAACGTCCTGACTTTC
V: TRBV4-1; D: TRBD1; J: TRBJ1-1; size: few; CDR3: CASSHTAGRGRTEAFF; DNA: TGCGCCAGCAGCCACACGGCTGGTAGGGGGCGGACTGAAGCTTTCTTT
V: TRBV6-1; D: NA; J: TRBJ1-1; size: few; CDR3: CASSTRVDTEAFF; DNA: TGTGCCAGCAGTACTCGGGTGGACACTGAAGCTTTCTTT
V: TRBV19; D: TRBD1; J: TRBJ2-3; size: many; CDR3: CASTGQGADTQYF; DNA: TGTGCCAGTACGGGACAGGGGGCAGATACGCAGTATTTT
V: TRBV13; D: NA; J: TRBJ2-1; size: few; CDR3: CASSLAGGGPSYNEQFF; DNA: TGTGCCAGCAGCTTAGCGGGCGGGGGCCCCTCCTACAATGAGCAGTTCTTC
V: TRBV12-3/TRBV12-4; D: TRBD2; J: TRBJ2-4; size: few; CDR3: CASTPGGLLDIQYF; DNA: TGTGCCAGCACACCGGGGGGGCTTTTGGACATTCAGTACTTC